This T cell receptor beta chain derives from a study of identical twins. Study-level findings and limits: Out-of-frame sharing of TCR alpha in monozygotic twins was underestimated by models. Within cord blood, abundant beta clonotypes carried fewer insertions, but memory repertoires showed no such trend. The study based its conclusions on cross-sectional statistical analysis and did not follow the same donors.

This clonotype was seen a handful of times. Antigen: not known. The germline V and J ends were trimmed by 2 bases and 6 bases, with 17 bases remaining between them. The CDR3 extends over 15 amino acids. MiXCR, run by TCRdb on the 5' RACE reads, gives a single entry per CDR3 protein. Of a few hundred thousand distinct CDR3 sequences listed, more than 9% were seen once; the top ten hold 6% to 9%. These records were also assigned to another study, of yellow fever vaccine responses in identical twins.

This chain links TRBV12-3 or TRBV12-4 with TRBJ2-7, with a tentative D call TRBD2 (5 bases). The clonotype was recovered from a woman between 18 and 30 years old in good health. Sequencing was carried out using CD8+ T cells sorted from blood. CDR3 sequence reads: CASSLSSGVTAEQYF. The CDR3 DNA follows: TGTGCCAGCAGTTTAAGTTCCGGGGTAACGGCCGAGCAGTACTTC.